This T cell receptor beta chain was captured in a study of PD-1 blockade in classical Hodgkin lymphoma. Findings of the study overall: Significant TCR diversity gains by C4D1 occurred in CD4+ but not CD8+ cells.

The data were produced by immunoSEQ multiplex PCR, yet TCRdb's version contains in-frame clones alone and is incomplete. The sample carries roughly 150,000 clones, approximately 81% recorded once. On this clone itself: Its antigen is unidentified.

Germline-derived CDR1 and CDR2 are SGHRS and YFSETQ. The CDR3 contains 15 residues. J gave up 5 bases and V 1 base, and 5 bases lay outside the gene matches. All patients relapsed after autologous stem cell transplantation, and brentuximab vedotin exposure varied. The sample in question was peripheral blood mononuclear cells (PBMCs), obtained before the second cycle of nivolumab. The chain joins TRBV5-1 to TRBJ1-4; TRBD1 matches at 7 bases. This receptor was obtained from a human donor with classical Hodgkin lymphoma. CDR3 sequence reads: CASSLRQGWNEKLFF. The CDR3 region has the DNA TGCGCCAGCAGCTTGCGACAGGGCTGGAATGAAAAACTGTTTTTT.